This TCR beta chain was recovered during a study of shared clonotypes between healthy human individuals. The overall study: Per donor, three plates held CD4 naive cells, three held CD4 memory, two held CD8 naive and one held CD8 memory.

Evenly divided among several immunoSEQ plates was the genomic DNA of each subset. TCRdb keeps only in-frame clones here, not all; method: immunoSEQ multiplex PCR. The sample lists roughly 550,000 clones; 95% were seen once. As for this clone: Its target is unknown.

The germline V gene has CDR1 SGHTA and CDR2 FQGNSA. V lost 5 bases and J 5 bases, leaving 20 bases between the germline ends. The CDR3 is made up of 16 amino acids. Naive CD8 cells, CD45RO-negative and positively selected for CCR7, excluded terminally differentiated effector memory CD45RA+ cells. Study findings and constraints: Generally, estimated richness proved larger in naive subsets than it did in memory subsets.

The J gene is TRBJ2-3, the V gene TRBV7-2, with a possible D match to TRBD2 (6 bases). Material: naive CD8+ T cells sorted from blood. This TCR was recovered from a woman aged 25-40 years in good health. The chain's CDR3 is CASSHGVDRRGDTQYF. In nucleotides, the CDR3 is TGTGCCAGCAGCCACGGCGTGGATCGGAGGGGAGATACGCAGTATTTT.